The 4 T cell receptor beta chains reported below all come from one sample, sequenced in a study of shared clonotypes between healthy human individuals. Sequenced by immunoSEQ multiplex PCR; TCRdb stores in-frame clones only, minus some. The table has a few million clones, 80% to 95% seen once; the top ten hold 0.37%. The sequencing sample was made of naive CD4+ T cells from PBMCs. Subset reported: CD45RA+ positively selected. The receptors here all came from a man between 18 and 35 years old in good health. Some clones in this sample may be carry-over from other donors' samples.

V and J are TRBV28 and TRBJ1-1; no clear D. V shed 5 bases and J shed 7 bases, with 11 bases lying between them. This CDR3 comprises 12 residues. Germline loops: CDR1 MDHEN, CDR2 SYDVKM. The CDR3, as DNA: TGTGCCAGCAGTCCCGGACGGATTGAAGCTTTCTTT. This codes for CASSPGRIEAFF.

The CDR3 nucleotides read TGTGCTAGTGGTTTGGCCGTGACGGGAGGGAATCGCTACGAGCAGTACTTC. Encoded protein: CASGLAVTGGNRYEQYF. The V gene is TRBV12-5, the J gene TRBJ2-7; 8 bases fit TRBD2. Unmatched junction bases numbered 11, after V lost 1 base and J lost 3 bases. This CDR3 has 17 amino acids. Germline CDR1 reads LGHNT; CDR2 reads FRNRAP.

The chain recombines TRBV6-6 with TRBJ2-5, with TRBD1 matching over 7 bases. The CDR3 is 16 amino acids. Per germline, CDR1 MNHNY and CDR2 SVGAGI (reference sequence). V shed 0 bases, J shed 0 bases, and the junction held 4 bases outside the gene matches. CDR3 bases: TGTGCCAGCAGTTACTCGGGACAGTACTACCAAGAGACCCAGTACTTC. Protein sequence: CASSYSGQYYQETQYF.

CDR3 loop: CASSRVVGEPQHF. The CDR3 DNA reads TGTGCCAGCAGCCGCGTCGTGGGGGAGCCCCAGCATTTT. This chain links TRBV7-8 with TRBJ1-5; TRBD1 might be the D (5 bases). Germline assignment: CDR1 SGHVS and CDR2 FQNEAQ. The V and J ends lost 5 bases and 8 bases respectively, with 13 bases between them. The CDR3 is made up of 13 amino acids.